These 23 T cell receptor beta chains were all obtained from the same sample, sequenced in a study of PD-1 blockade in classical Hodgkin lymphoma. The time point was: cycle 4 day 1 (C4D1), after more than 5 weeks of nivolumab. Each of the patients experienced relapse following autologous stem cell transplantation, and their brentuximab vedotin exposure differed. Libraries were prepared by immunoSEQ multiplex PCR; TCRdb keeps only in-frame clonotypes and omits some of them. The table includes 50,000 to 65,000 clones, roughly nine tenths detected once. The sequences come from peripheral blood mononuclear cells (PBMCs), collected before the fourth cycle of nivolumab. The receptors were gathered from a human donor with classical Hodgkin lymphoma.

The CDR3 coding sequence is TGCGCCAGCAGCCAAGGACAGGGGGCAGGCGGGCTGAACACTGAAGCTTTCTTT. Its translation: CASSQGQGAGGLNTEAFF. The chain uses TRBV4-1 and TRBJ1-1; 10 positions agree with TRBD1. The CDR3 contains 18 residues. CDR1 and CDR2 from the germline V gene are MGHRA and YSYEKL. With V trimmed by 1 base and J by 0 bases, 8 bases remained unmatched.

This clone was counted a single time. V is TRBV19 and J is TRBJ2-7, with D possibly being TRBD1 (6 bases). Germline V gene lookup returns CDR1 LNHDA and CDR2 SQIVND (reference sequence). The CDR3 is 15 amino acids. Trimming removed 3 bases from V and 3 bases from J, with 15 bases in between. The CDR3, as DNA: TGTGCCAGTAGTATGGACAGATACCGTAACTACGAGCAGTACTTC. This sequence encodes CASSMDRYRNYEQYF.

The table lists this clone with a few counts. DNA for the CDR3: TGTGCCTGGACCAGGGGTCTCAGCGGCTACACCTTC. Translated, it gives CAWTRGLSGYTF. The V call is TRBV30, the J call TRBJ1-2, with TRBD1 as a possible D gene (6 bases). Trimming left V 4 bases short and J 8 bases short, with 14 bases between. The CDR3 is 12 residues long. In germline, CDR1 is GTSNPN, CDR2 SVGIG (reference sequence).

This clone was counted a single time. This chain uses TRBV10-3 with TRBJ1-5; D is possibly TRBD1 (6 bases). This CDR3 is built from 13 residues. The V and J ends lost 10 bases and 6 bases respectively, with 16 bases between them. CDR1 and CDR2 (germline): ENHRY, SYGVKD. The CDR3 spells CATQGGGIQPQHF. The CDR3 nucleotides are TGTGCCACACAGGGAGGAGGGATTCAGCCCCAGCATTTT.

The gene calls are TRBV30 and TRBJ1-4; perhaps TRBD1 as D (6 bases). The V end lost 2 bases, the J end lost 0 bases, and 7 bases lay between the germline ends. CDR1 GTSNPN and CDR2 SVGIG come from the germline V gene (reference sequence). This CDR3 contains 14 residues. CDR3 sequence: CAWSTGPTNEKLFF. CDR3 bases: TGTGCCTGGAGTACAGGGCCAACTAATGAAAAACTGTTTTTT.

V and J are TRBV5-1 and TRBJ2-6, with 7 bases identical to TRBD1. The V gene's germline CDR1 is SGHRS and CDR2 YFSETQ. J gave up 1 base and V 4 bases, and 5 bases lay outside the gene matches. This CDR3 region has 16 residues. CDR3 nucleotide sequence: TGCGCCAGCAGCGGGACAGTTAAATCTGGGGCCAACGTCCTGACTTTC. Protein product: CASSGTVKSGANVLTF.

This clone showed up just a few times. This chain joins TRBV6-5 and TRBJ1-1, with D unresolved. CDR1 is MNHEY, CDR2 SVGAGI, per germline. This CDR3 comprises 12 residues. V gave up 7 bases and J gave up 8 bases, with 14 bases separating them. CDR3 coding DNA: TGTGCCAGCATTGGATTCCAGCAAGAAGCTTTCTTT. It is translated as CASIGFQQEAFF.

This chain links TRBV9 with TRBJ1-2; no firm D call. V gave up 6 bases and J gave up 6 bases, with 12 bases separating them. The CDR3 loop spans 12 amino acids. Per germline, CDR1 SGDLS and CDR2 YYNGEE. The CDR3 is CASTEAKDGYTF. As DNA, the CDR3 is TGTGCCAGCACGGAGGCTAAGGATGGCTACACCTTC.

This CDR3 reads CASSLSATGGDPNTIYF. Here the CDR3 DNA reads TGTGCCAGCAGTTTATCGGCGACAGGGGGCGATCCGAACACCATATATTTT. The genes are TRBV27 and TRBJ1-3; 10 bases are shared with TRBD1. Trimming removed 0 bases from V and 7 bases from J; junction bases left unmatched: 9. Germline CDR1 is MNHEY and CDR2 is SMNVEV (reference sequence). The CDR3 has 17 amino acids.

The chain links TRBV11-2 to TRBJ2-6; D remains unclear. V shed 6 bases and J shed 0 bases, with 18 bases lying between them. CDR1 SGHAT and CDR2 FQNNGV come from the germline V gene. The CDR3 has 18 amino acids. The CDR3 sequence: CASRLPDVGYSGANVLTF. CDR3 nucleotides: TGTGCCAGCAGACTCCCTGACGTCGGATACTCTGGGGCCAACGTCCTGACTTTC.

J is TRBJ2-3 and V is TRBV10-1; 12 nucleotides match TRBD2. J was trimmed by 7 bases and V by 5 bases; bases with no gene match: 4. The CDR3 consists of 14 residues. Germline CDR1 and CDR2: WNHNN and SYGVQD (reference sequence). CDR3 nucleotide sequence: TGCGCCAGCAGTACTAGCGGGGGGAGAAATACGCAGTATTTT. This sequence encodes CASSTSGGRNTQYF.

The chain is built from TRBV6-1 and TRBJ1-5, with D possibly TRBD1 on 5 matching bases. With 6 bases removed from V and 7 bases from J, the gap between germline ends came to 16 bases. Germline loops: CDR1 MNHNS, CDR2 SASEGT. The CDR3 has 14 residues. The CDR3, as DNA: TGTGCCAGCAGCACTTCAGGGAATGACCAGCCCCAGCATTTT. This encodes CASSTSGNDQPQHF.

The chain uses TRBV27 and TRBJ2-1; 9 nucleotides agree with TRBD1. Germline assignment: CDR1 MNHEY and CDR2 SMNVEV (reference sequence). Unmatched junction bases numbered 2, after V lost 7 bases and J lost 4 bases. The CDR3 sequence is 13 residues long. The CDR3 reads CASNGQGYNEQFF. CDR3 in DNA: TGTGCCAGCAATGGACAGGGGTACAATGAGCAGTTCTTC.

The chain employs TRBV30 and TRBJ1-1; 7 bases align to TRBD1. Trimming cost V 5 bases and J 11 bases; bases outside gene matches: 8. The CDR3 extends over 11 amino acids. Germline V gives CDR1 GTSNPN, CDR2 SVGIG (reference sequence). The CDR3 reads CAWEEGAGAFF. The CDR3 bases are TGTGCCTGGGAGGAGGGGGCCGGCGCTTTCTTT.

The genes are TRBV5-1 and TRBJ1-1; D remains unclear. Germline CDR1 and CDR2: SGHRS and YFSETQ. The CDR3 is 13 residues long. The germline V and J ends were trimmed by 0 bases and 7 bases, with 10 bases remaining between them. CDR3 coding DNA: TGCGCCAGCAGCTTGGGACTGGGCAGTGAAGCTTTCTTT. Protein product: CASSLGLGSEAFF.

The chain employs TRBV5-1 and TRBJ2-2; 8 bases align to TRBD1. CDR1 SGHRS and CDR2 YFSETQ come from the germline V gene. This CDR3 has 15 residues. V was pared by 4 bases and J by 4 bases, with 6 bases of the junction left unmatched. This CDR3 reads CASSPGQGLTGELFF. CDR3 coding DNA: TGCGCCAGCAGCCCCGGACAGGGACTCACCGGGGAGCTGTTTTTT.

This chain links TRBV27 with TRBJ1-2, with D unclear. Germline assignment: CDR1 MNHEY and CDR2 SMNVEV (reference sequence). The CDR3 contains 15 residues. Trimming cost V 5 bases and J 3 bases, with 16 bases left between them. The CDR3 DNA is TGTGCCAGCAGTAGGTTGACGGAGCGACACTATGGCTACACCTTC. This sequence encodes CASSRLTERHYGYTF.

V and J are TRBV9 and TRBJ1-1, with a weak D call TRBD1 (5 bases). CDR3 size: 14 residues. Trimming took off 4 bases at V and 1 base at J, with 11 bases between the two ends. In germline, CDR1 is SGDLS, CDR2 YYNGEE. The CDR3 nucleotides are TGTGCCAGCAGCCCTGGGACCACGAACACTGAAGCTTTCTTT. This translates into CASSPGTTNTEAFF.

The chain employs TRBV6-6 and TRBJ2-3; no clear D. The germline gives CDR1 MNHNY, CDR2 SVGAGI (reference sequence). This CDR3 region has 12 residues. Trimming pared 2 bases from V and 7 bases from J, leaving 7 bases between. The CDR3 DNA reads as TGTGCCAGCAGTTACGGAGAACATACGCAGTATTTT. Translated, it gives CASSYGEHTQYF.

The J gene is TRBJ2-5, the V gene TRBV18; D is possibly TRBD1 or TRBD2 (5 bases each). V was clipped by 8 bases and J by 4 bases, with 11 bases between them. Germline V gene sequence: CDR1 KGHSH, CDR2 LQKENI. The length of the CDR3 is 12 residues. Written as DNA, the CDR3 is TGTGCCAGCCGACCGGGGCTAGAGACCCAGTACTTC. It codes for CASRPGLETQYF.

The rearrangement joins TRBV28 to TRBJ1-2, with 7 bases fitting TRBD1. Germline V gives CDR1 MDHEN, CDR2 SYDVKM. The CDR3 totals 14 residues. Trimming removed 5 bases from V and 5 bases from J; junction bases left unmatched: 8. The CDR3: CASSPAGQRYGYTF. The CDR3 DNA reads TGTGCCAGCAGTCCTGCGGGACAGAGGTATGGCTACACCTTC.

The rearrangement joins TRBV27 to TRBJ1-6, with D possibly being TRBD1 (6 bases). The germline CDR1 and CDR2 sequences are MNHEY and SMNVEV (reference sequence). The CDR3 totals 16 residues. V was pared by 5 bases and J by 8 bases, with 19 bases between. The CDR3 DNA sequence: TGTGCCAGCAGTCGACCTTGGGGGGGCATAGATTCACCCCTCCACTTT. Amino acids: CASSRPWGGIDSPLHF.

CDR3 DNA: TGTGCCAGCAGTTTCGGAAGAAATGAGCAGTTCTTC. Protein sequence: CASSFGRNEQFF. The chain is built from TRBV27 and TRBJ2-1; D remains unclear. The ends were cut back, 3 bases at V and 7 bases at J, with 7 bases in the middle. Germline CDR1 and CDR2: MNHEY and SMNVEV (reference sequence). The CDR3 extends over 12 amino acids.